The 10 T cell receptor beta chains below were found in one sample sequenced in a study of vaccination effects on CD4 cells after COVID-19. Repertoires were generated with immunoSEQ multiplex PCR, while TCRdb's copy carries only in-frame clones and drops some. Of about 24,000 clones in the sample, 74% were seen once. Pools of viral peptides were used by the ViraFEST assay to expand antigen-specific CD4+ T cells ahead of sequencing. At the end of less than 12 days of culture, CD4+ T cells were isolated. None of these healthy vaccinees had been infected with SARS-CoV-2 before vaccination. No antigen is known for these receptors. Material: CD4+ T cells from PBMCs cultured with SARS-CoV-2 spike peptides, obtained before COVID-19 vaccination. These receptors all stem from a human donor who received a COVID-19 vaccine.

The V gene is TRBV5-1, the J gene TRBJ2-3; 15 bases agree with TRBD2. CDR3 length: 18 residues. Germline V gene lookup returns CDR1 SGHRS and CDR2 YFSETQ. The V gene end was trimmed by 3 bases and the J gene end by 1 base; junction bases not matched to a gene: 6. CDR3 DNA sequence: TGCGCCAGCAGCTCCGGACTAGCGGGAGGGCCGGGCACAGATACGCAGTATTTT. This codes for CASSSGLAGGPGTDTQYF. The complete variable domain, with remaining parts taken from reference TRBV5-1 and TRBJ2-3, reads KAGVTQTPRYLIKTRGQQVTLSCSPISGHRSVSWYQQTPGQGLQFLFEYFSETQRNKGNFPGRFSGRQFSNSRSEMNVSTLELGDSALYLCASSSGLAGGPGTDTQYFGPGTRLTVL.

V and J are TRBV5-1 and TRBJ2-3; D remains unclear. The ends were cut back, 0 bases at V and 1 base at J, with 6 bases in the middle. Per germline, CDR1 SGHRS and CDR2 YFSETQ. The CDR3 is made up of 14 amino acids. CDR3 residues: CASSLGEGTDTQYF. DNA of the CDR3: TGCGCCAGCAGCTTGGGAGAGGGCACAGATACGCAGTATTTT.

The rearrangement uses TRBV14 and TRBJ1-2; D is ambiguous. CDR1 is SGHDN, CDR2 FVKESK, per germline. The germline V and J ends were trimmed by 1 base and 4 bases, with 7 bases remaining between them. The CDR3 runs to 13 residues. The CDR3 is CASSQAGPYGYTF. The CDR3 bases are TGTGCCAGCAGCCAAGCAGGACCCTATGGCTACACCTTC.

J is TRBJ1-2 and V is TRBV6-1; D unclear. This CDR3 is 13 amino acids long. Germline values: CDR1 MNHNS, CDR2 SASEGT. Trimming shortened V by 2 bases and J by 4 bases, and 8 bases separated the two germline ends. The CDR3 spells CASSEREIYGYTF. The CDR3 DNA sequence: TGTGCCAGCAGTGAACGGGAAATCTATGGCTACACCTTC.

This chain links TRBV5-1 with TRBJ2-2; perhaps TRBD1 as D (6 bases). Germline-derived CDR1 and CDR2 are SGHRS and YFSETQ. This CDR3 has 16 residues. The V gene lost 3 bases and the J gene lost 0 bases, with 12 bases spanning the gap. Here the CDR3 DNA reads TGCGCCAGCAGCTGGATGGACAGACCGAACACCGGGGAGCTGTTTTTT. Translated: CASSWMDRPNTGELFF. Drawing the rest from reference TRBV5-1 and TRBJ2-2, the complete variable domain is KAGVTQTPRYLIKTRGQQVTLSCSPISGHRSVSWYQQTPGQGLQFLFEYFSETQRNKGNFPGRFSGRQFSNSRSEMNVSTLELGDSALYLCASSWMDRPNTGELFFGEGSRLTVL.

The chain has TRBV6-5 and TRBJ2-2; D is unclear. The CDR3 loop spans 15 amino acids. The germline V gene encodes CDR1 MNHEY and CDR2 SVGAGI. The V and J ends lost 0 bases and 5 bases respectively, with 10 bases between them. The CDR3 sequence is CASSYSTLGTGELFF. The CDR3 coding sequence is TGTGCCAGCAGTTACTCAACATTGGGTACCGGGGAGCTGTTTTTT.

The chain joins TRBV6-4 to TRBJ2-3; TRBD1 matches at 7 bases. Germline lookup yields CDR1 MRHNA and CDR2 SNTAGT. This CDR3 has 15 residues. Trimming removed 4 bases from V and 6 bases from J; junction bases left unmatched: 10. DNA for the CDR3: TGTGCCAGCAGTGCATTCCCGGGACAGAAGGATACGCAGTATTTT. This encodes CASSAFPGQKDTQYF.

The chain carries TRBV20-1 and TRBJ1-1; D gene uncertain. V was pared by 5 bases and J by 3 bases, with 7 bases between. Per germline, CDR1 DFQATT and CDR2 SNEGSKA (reference sequence). This CDR3 contains 11 residues. The CDR3 sequence is CSAPWYTEAFF. CDR3 DNA: TGCAGTGCTCCCTGGTACACTGAAGCTTTCTTT.

The chain uses TRBV4-1 and TRBJ1-1, with TRBD1 identical over 10 bases. CDR1 is MGHRA and CDR2 is YSYEKL in the germline V gene. V dropped 4 bases and J dropped 0; count of bases not matched to a gene: 5. The CDR3 is made up of 16 amino acids. DNA of the CDR3: TGCGCCAGCAGCCGAGGTGACAGGGGGCTGAACACTGAAGCTTTCTTT. Protein sequence: CASSRGDRGLNTEAFF.

The chain combines TRBV5-1 with TRBJ2-1; 7 positions agree with TRBD1. The CDR3 has 15 amino acids. Germline lookup yields CDR1 SGHRS and CDR2 YFSETQ. Losses at the gene ends were 1 base for V and 0 bases for J; bases not matched to a gene: 1. CDR3 coding DNA: TGCGCCAGCAGCTTGTCAGGGGGCTCCTACAATGAGCAGTTCTTC. Protein product: CASSLSGGSYNEQFF.